These 25 T cell receptor beta chains came from one sample sequenced in a study of cytomegalovirus exposure and HLA in healthy donors. Here immunoSEQ multiplex PCR was the method, and the copy in TCRdb shows in-frame clones only, minus some. The data show about 180,000 clones, with roughly 89% seen just once and roughly 1.3% held by the top ten. Sequencing was performed on PBMCs. All receptors derive from a woman aged 25 to 39 in good health and CMV-seronegative.

The chain is built from TRBV27 and TRBJ2-1; maybe TRBD2 (6 bases). Trimming took off 5 bases at V and 9 bases at J, with 17 bases between the two ends. The germline V gene encodes CDR1 MNHEY and CDR2 SMNVEV (reference sequence). The CDR3 consists of 14 residues. The CDR3 bases are TGTGCCAGCAGTACAGGTGTATTGGGAGGTGAGCAGTTCTTC. The encoded protein is CASSTGVLGGEQFF.

The chain couples TRBV11-2 to TRBJ2-7; 9 bases fit TRBD2. V shed 1 base, J shed 3 bases, and the junction held 4 bases outside the gene matches. This CDR3 is built from 15 residues. The germline V gene encodes CDR1 SGHAT and CDR2 FQNNGV. CDR3 region: CASSLGSGGVYEQYF. The CDR3, as DNA: TGTGCCAGCAGCTTAGGTAGCGGGGGCGTCTACGAGCAGTACTTC.

V is TRBV13 and J is TRBJ2-3; 12 nucleotides match TRBD2. This CDR3 spans 16 amino acids. Germline trimming cut 5 bases from V and 1 base from J; bases unmatched to any gene: 4. In germline, CDR1 is PRHDT, CDR2 FYEKMQ (reference sequence). CDR3 nucleotide sequence: TGTGCCAGCAGCCCCAGGACTAGCGGGGGCACAGATACGCAGTATTTT. This codes for CASSPRTSGGTDTQYF. The full variable domain, in which reference TRBV13 and TRBJ2-3 provide the parts outside the CDR3, is AAGVIQSPRHLIKEKRETATLKCYPIPRHDTVYWYQQGPGQDPQFLISFYEKMQSDKGSIPDRFSAQQFSDYHSELNMSSLELGDSALYFCASSPRTSGGTDTQYFGPGTRLTVL.

The rearrangement uses TRBV18 and TRBJ1-1; TRBD1 aligns across 7 bases. The ends lost 5 bases at V and 5 bases at J; junction bases unmatched: 11. The CDR3 is 15 residues long. Germline-derived CDR1 and CDR2 are KGHSH and LQKENI. CDR3 coding DNA: TGTGCCAGCTCAGTGCGACAGGGCTGGGGAACTGAAGCTTTCTTT. Translated, it gives CASSVRQGWGTEAFF.

V is TRBV6-5 and J is TRBJ2-7; D possibly corresponds to TRBD1 (5 bases). In germline, CDR1 is MNHEY, CDR2 SVGAGI. This CDR3 contains 15 residues. V lost 7 bases and J lost 3, with 19 bases in between. The CDR3 sequence is CASTQSPGQSYEQYF. CDR3 sequence (DNA): TGTGCCAGCACCCAGAGCCCAGGACAAAGCTACGAGCAGTACTTC.

V gene TRBV5-1 combines with J gene TRBJ1-2; maybe TRBD1 (5 bases). Between the trimmed V and J ends, which lost 4 bases and 0 bases, there was a span of 19 bases. CDR1 and CDR2 from the germline V gene are SGHRS and YFSETQ. This CDR3 spans 17 amino acids. CDR3 region: CASSRSGADKANYGYTF. The CDR3 bases are TGCGCCAGCAGCAGGAGCGGGGCTGACAAAGCTAACTATGGCTACACCTTC.

There are a few counts of this clone. The J gene is TRBJ1-2, the V gene TRBV2; 9 bases are shared with TRBD1. The CDR3 covers 14 residues. The germline V gene has CDR1 SNHLY and CDR2 FYNNEI. V lost 4 bases and J lost 4; bases outside the gene matches: 4. The chain's CDR3 is CASSATGGSYGYTF. The CDR3 DNA follows: TGTGCCAGCAGTGCAACAGGGGGCTCCTATGGCTACACCTTC.

The chain carries TRBV6-6 and TRBJ2-7; 8 nucleotides agree with TRBD1. The CDR3 spans 14 residues. The ends lost 1 base at V and 5 bases at J; junction bases unmatched: 4. From germline, CDR1 is MNHNY and CDR2 SVGAGI (reference sequence). The CDR3 loop reads CASSYLDREHEQYF. CDR3 DNA: TGTGCCAGCAGTTACTTGGACAGGGAACACGAGCAGTACTTC.

The chain recombines TRBV5-1 with TRBJ2-3; possibly TRBD1 for D (5 bases). The CDR3 is 11 residues long. V lost 7 bases and J 5 bases, leaving 8 bases between the germline ends. Germline CDR1 is SGHRS and CDR2 is YFSETQ. The chain's CDR3 is CASGQGDTQYF. As DNA, the CDR3 is TGCGCCAGCGGCCAGGGAGATACGCAGTATTTT.

The V gene is TRBV7-8, the J gene TRBJ1-2; D is unresolved. CDR3 length: 13 residues. Trimming shortened V by 3 bases and J by 2 bases, and 7 bases separated the two germline ends. The germline V gene encodes CDR1 SGHVS and CDR2 FQNEAQ. CDR3 DNA sequence: TGTGCCAGCAGCTTTGGTCAGAACTATGGCTACACCTTC. This gives the protein CASSFGQNYGYTF.

This clone was picked up a small number of times. This chain joins TRBV6-1 and TRBJ1-2, with 7 bases matching TRBD1. The V gene's germline CDR1 is MNHNS and CDR2 SASEGT. This CDR3 spans 14 amino acids. J was trimmed by 7 bases and V by 6 bases; bases with no gene match: 11. The chain's CDR3 is CASSQRQGFSGYTF. For the CDR3, the DNA is TGTGCCAGCAGCCAAAGACAGGGTTTTAGTGGCTACACCTTC.

This sequence joins TRBV5-3 and TRBJ2-3; TRBD2 agrees at 12 bases. TRBV5-3 is an open reading frame, and its role is uncertain. With V trimmed by 3 bases and J by 1 base, 9 bases remained unmatched. CDR3 length: 18 amino acids. The DNA for the CDR3 is TGTGCCAGAAGCTCTGACTCCGGGACTAGCGGGTGCACAGATACGCAGTATTTT. It specifies CARSSDSGTSGCTDTQYF.

This clone was observed once. The chain has TRBV1 and TRBJ2-7; the tabulated D call, TRBD2, remains unverified against the DNA. TRBV1 is classified as a pseudogene. CDR3 length: 15 amino acids. CDR3 bases: TGCACCAGCAGCCAAGTTCCTAGCGAACCCTACGAGCAGTACTTC. Translated, it gives CTSSQVPSEPYEQYF.

The chain links TRBV27 to TRBJ2-3, with unresolved D. Germline V gives CDR1 MNHEY, CDR2 SMNVEV (reference sequence). The CDR3 contains 14 residues. V was trimmed by 4 bases and J by 0 bases, leaving 8 bases between them. CDR3 in DNA: TGTGCCAGCAGTTCCAGCAGGAGCACAGATACGCAGTATTTT. Its translation is CASSSSRSTDTQYF.

The chain combines TRBV27 with TRBJ1-5; D remains unclear. V gave up 0 bases and J gave up 2 bases, with 8 bases separating them. The length of the CDR3 is 15 residues. Germline V gene data show CDR1 as MNHEY and CDR2 as SMNVEV (reference sequence). CDR3 protein: CASSLSLRGNQPQHF. The CDR3 DNA reads TGTGCCAGCAGTTTATCCCTGCGGGGCAATCAGCCCCAGCATTTT.

The rearrangement uses TRBV6-1 and TRBJ2-7, with a tentative D call TRBD2 (7 bases). The germline V and J ends were trimmed by 5 bases and 6 bases, with 14 bases remaining between them. CDR1 and CDR2 from the germline V gene are MNHNS and SASEGT. CDR3 length equals 13 residues. CDR3 DNA sequence: TGTGCCAGCAGTAGGCGGGGGCCTGGCGAGCAGTACTTC. It is translated as CASSRRGPGEQYF.

The chain links TRBV6-5 to TRBJ1-4, with D possibly TRBD1 on 5 matching bases. CDR1 MNHEY and CDR2 SVGAGI come from the germline V gene. The CDR3 sequence is 15 residues long. The germline V and J ends were trimmed by 0 bases and 10 bases, with 15 bases remaining between them. The CDR3 spells CASSYSFSQGGKLFF. The CDR3 region has the DNA TGTGCCAGCAGTTACTCGTTTTCTCAGGGCGGAAAACTGTTTTTT.

The chain carries TRBV6-1 and TRBJ1-3; 8 bases align to TRBD1. Germline-derived CDR1 and CDR2 are MNHNS and SASEGT. V shed 4 bases and J 2 bases; nucleotides not matched to a gene: 1. This CDR3 has 14 residues. CDR3 coding DNA: TGTGCCAGCAGTGGCAGGGGGCCTGGAAACACCATATATTTT. Protein product: CASSGRGPGNTIYF.

The rearrangement links TRBV5-6 to TRBJ2-1; no clear D gene. This CDR3 has 12 residues. V was clipped by 0 bases and J by 7 bases, with 5 bases between them. In germline, CDR1 is SGHDT, CDR2 YYEEEE. The CDR3 spells CASSLGLNEQFF. The CDR3 bases are TGTGCCAGCAGCTTGGGTCTTAATGAGCAGTTCTTC. The complete variable domain, with remaining parts taken from reference TRBV5-6 and TRBJ2-1, reads DAGVTQSPTHLIKTRGQQVTLRCSPKSGHDTVSWYQQALGQGPQFIFQYYEEEERQRGNFPDRFSGHQFPNYSSELNVNALLLGDSALYLCASSLGLNEQFFGPGTRLTVL.

This clone was recorded only once. The gene calls are TRBV9 and TRBJ2-3; 11 nucleotides align to TRBD2. This CDR3 has 16 amino acids. With V trimmed by 4 bases and J by 6 bases, 10 bases remained unmatched. CDR1 is SGDLS, CDR2 YYNGEE, per germline. The CDR3 coding sequence is TGTGCCAGCAGCCCTTCGACTAGCGGGGTTTCTGATACGCAGTATTTT. Amino acids: CASSPSTSGVSDTQYF.

CDR3 residues: CASSFAAGTENEQFF. CDR3 sequence (DNA): TGTGCCAGCAGCTTCGCTGCCGGGACTGAAAATGAGCAGTTCTTC. The V gene is TRBV5-6, the J gene TRBJ2-1; the D gene is possibly TRBD2 (6 bases). V was trimmed by 2 bases and J by 7 bases, leaving 16 bases between them. In germline, CDR1 is SGHDT, CDR2 YYEEEE. The CDR3 spans 15 residues.

This rearrangement joins TRBV6-4 to TRBJ1-6; TRBD1 might be the D (5 bases). Per germline, CDR1 MRHNA and CDR2 SNTAGT. This CDR3 is built from 14 residues. Between the trimmed V and J ends, which lost 4 bases and 7 bases, there was a span of 11 bases. The CDR3: CASSAGDGNSPLHF. The CDR3 DNA sequence: TGTGCCAGCAGTGCGGGGGATGGGAATTCACCCCTCCACTTT.

This clone appeared a single time. The chain employs TRBV4-1 and TRBJ1-1; 7 bases align to TRBD1. Trimming cost V 0 bases and J 8 bases; bases outside gene matches: 9. The CDR3 sequence is 15 residues long. CDR1 MGHRA and CDR2 YSYEKL come from the germline V gene. CDR3 DNA: TGCGCCAGCAGCCAAGAAGGCCGGGACAGTACCGAAGCTTTCTTT. As protein: CASSQEGRDSTEAFF.

The gene calls are TRBV5-4 and TRBJ2-3; D possibly corresponds to TRBD2 (5 bases). The CDR3 is 15 residues long. V lost 0 bases to trimming and J lost 3 bases, with 11 bases between them. Germline CDR1 and CDR2: SGHNT and YYREEE (reference sequence). The DNA of the CDR3 is TGTGCCAGCAGCTTGGCCTTAGCGAATACAGATACGCAGTATTTT. Amino acids: CASSLALANTDTQYF.

A few counts support this clone. The rearrangement links TRBV19 to TRBJ2-7, with 7 bases fitting TRBD1. There are 14 residues in the CDR3. Germline values: CDR1 LNHDA, CDR2 SQIVND (reference sequence). J lost 3 bases, V lost 5 bases, and 7 bases had no gene match. The CDR3 protein is CASSGDRALYEQYF. CDR3 nucleotide sequence: TGTGCCAGTAGTGGTGACAGGGCCCTCTACGAGCAGTACTTC.